This passage covers 30 T cell receptor beta chains from one sample sequenced in a study of blood T cell repertoires in COVID-19 (TCRdb year 2020). The library was built by means of the immunoSEQ multiplex PCR assay. The clones in this table, taken by TCRdb from immuneACCESS, are in-frame only. Not every clone is retained; where verified, under half of the shortfall comes from an unresolved V gene, and the cause of the rest is unknown. In this sample the table shows roughly 220,000 clones, around 88% of which occur a single time. Of the sample, approximately 15% is held by the ten largest clones. What was sequenced was PBMCs or T cells enriched from blood (not recorded which). The receptors were gathered from a woman between 50 and 59 years old with acute COVID-19.

J is TRBJ1-5 and V is TRBV30; no clear D. Trimming removed 0 bases from V and 3 bases from J, with 9 bases in between. From germline, CDR1 is GTSNPN and CDR2 SVGIG (reference sequence). The CDR3 sequence is 14 residues long. In DNA, the CDR3 is TGTGCCTGGAGTGTAAGCGGGTTCAATCAGCCCCAGCATTTT. It is translated as CAWSVSGFNQPQHF.

This chain connects TRBV6-5 to TRBJ2-2; maybe TRBD1 (5 bases). Trimming took off 5 bases at V and 2 bases at J, with 12 bases between the two ends. CDR1 is MNHEY and CDR2 is SVGAGI in the germline V gene. The CDR3 spans 15 residues. CDR3 residues: CASSPGTGNTGELFF. The CDR3 DNA reads TGTGCCAGCAGTCCAGGTACAGGAAACACCGGGGAGCTGTTTTTT.

This chain joins TRBV28 and TRBJ1-4; 7 nucleotides agree with TRBD1. The CDR3 sequence is 15 residues long. Germline loops: CDR1 MDHEN, CDR2 SYDVKM. The V segment lost 5 bases and the J segment 6 bases; nucleotides outside the gene matches: 9. CDR3 in amino acids: CASSAGTAMDEKLFF. Written as DNA, the CDR3 is TGTGCCAGCAGTGCCGGGACAGCGATGGATGAAAAACTGTTTTTT.

This chain uses TRBV5-4 with TRBJ2-1; 7 nucleotides align to TRBD2. The CDR3 is 14 residues long. J was trimmed by 8 bases and V by 2 bases; bases with no gene match: 7. Germline V gives CDR1 SGHNT, CDR2 YYREEE (reference sequence). The CDR3 protein is CASSFGGRDDEQFF. The CDR3 DNA reads as TGTGCCAGCAGCTTCGGCGGGAGAGACGATGAGCAGTTCTTC.

DNA of the CDR3: TGTGCCAGCTCACCCGGCTGGACAGGGACTGCTCGAGAGCAGTACTTC. Encoded protein: CASSPGWTGTAREQYF. The chain combines TRBV18 with TRBJ2-7, with 8 bases that match TRBD1. J gave up 7 bases and V 3 bases, and 14 bases lay outside the gene matches. Germline V gene data show CDR1 as KGHSH and CDR2 as LQKENI. The CDR3 has 16 residues. Together with reference TRBV18 and TRBJ2-7, the CDR3 gives the full variable domain: NAGVMQNPRHLVRRRGQEARLRCSPMKGHSHVYWYRQLPEEGLKFMVYLQKENIIDESGMPKERFSAEFPKEGPSILRIQQVVRGDSAAYFCASSPGWTGTAREQYFGPGTRLTVT.

The rearrangement uses TRBV7-2 and TRBJ1-2; 8 bases match TRBD1. Losses at the gene ends were 1 base for V and 2 bases for J; bases not matched to a gene: 3. Germline V gene lookup returns CDR1 SGHTA and CDR2 FQGNSA. This CDR3 contains 15 residues. The CDR3 loop is CASSLETGANYGYTF. CDR3 DNA sequence: TGTGCCAGCAGCTTAGAGACAGGGGCCAACTATGGCTACACCTTC. Looking up the rest from reference TRBV7-2 and TRBJ1-2 gives the full variable domain: GAGVSQSPSNKVTEKGKDVELRCDPISGHTALYWYRQSLGQGLEFLIYFQGNSAPDKSGLPSDRFSAERTGGSVSTLTIQRTQQEDSAVYLCASSLETGANYGYTFGSGTRLTVV.

This clone was found a few times. V gene TRBV19 combines with J gene TRBJ2-7, with 12 nucleotides matching TRBD1. The CDR3 loop spans 16 amino acids. Trimming cost V 3 bases and J 6 bases; bases outside gene matches: 9. Germline-derived CDR1 and CDR2 are LNHDA and SQIVND (reference sequence). CDR3 amino acids: CASSIDFGTGGSEQYF. The CDR3 DNA follows: TGTGCCAGTAGTATTGACTTTGGGACAGGGGGCTCCGAGCAGTACTTC.

This chain uses TRBV28 with TRBJ1-5; TRBD1 matches 7 bases. The junction had 16 bases not matched to a gene; V was cut back by 5 bases and J by 0 bases. CDR1 and CDR2 from the germline V gene are MDHEN and SYDVKM. CDR3 length equals 19 residues. This chain's CDR3 is CASSPNPGQKSYSNQPQHF. Written as DNA, the CDR3 is TGTGCCAGCAGTCCGAATCCGGGACAGAAAAGTTATAGCAATCAGCCCCAGCATTTT. Filled out from reference TRBV28 and TRBJ1-5, the complete variable domain reads DVKVTQSSRYLVKRTGEKVFLECVQDMDHENMFWYRQDPGLGLRLIYFSYDVKMKEKGDIPEGYSVSREKKERFSLILESASTNQTSMYLCASSPNPGQKSYSNQPQHFGDGTRLSIL.

J is TRBJ2-4 and V is TRBV27; 7 nucleotides align to TRBD1. Trimming took 6 bases from V and 6 from J; bases not matched to a gene: 2. The CDR3 contains 12 residues. In germline, CDR1 is MNHEY, CDR2 SMNVEV (reference sequence). In DNA form, the CDR3 reads TGTGCCAGCAGCGGGACAGCAAACATTCAGTACTTC. Its protein product is CASSGTANIQYF.

The chain recombines TRBV28 with TRBJ1-1, with TRBD1 matching 7 bases. The junction had 7 bases not matched to a gene; V was cut back by 5 bases and J by 1 base. This CDR3 has 15 amino acids. Germline V lookup: CDR1 MDHEN, CDR2 SYDVKM. In DNA, the CDR3 is TGTGCCAGCAGTCTAACCCGGACAGGGAACACTGAAGCTTTCTTT. Translation: CASSLTRTGNTEAFF.

The chain links TRBV6-5 to TRBJ2-1; weak D call: TRBD2 (6 bases). V was clipped by 2 bases and J by 6 bases, with 11 bases between them. CDR3 size: 14 residues. CDR1 MNHEY and CDR2 SVGAGI come from the germline V gene. The CDR3 region is CASSYDGSFNEQFF. The CDR3 region has the DNA TGTGCCAGCAGTTACGACGGGAGCTTCAATGAGCAGTTCTTC.

This sequence joins TRBV19 and TRBJ2-3; D remains ambiguous. There are 12 residues in the CDR3. The germline gives CDR1 LNHDA, CDR2 SQIVND (reference sequence). V dropped 7 bases and J dropped 4 bases, with 9 bases sitting between them. The CDR3 coding sequence is TGTGCCAGTAACACCTTGGCAGATACGCAGTATTTT. Residues: CASNTLADTQYF.

The chain links TRBV7-8 to TRBJ2-7, with D hard to call. The CDR3 contains 15 residues. The V and J ends lost 1 base and 2 bases respectively, with 12 bases between them. Germline-derived CDR1 and CDR2 are SGHVS and FQNEAQ. Here the CDR3 reads CASSLVRVYPYEQYF. CDR3 nucleotides: TGTGCCAGCAGCTTAGTACGGGTCTACCCCTACGAGCAGTACTTC. Complete variable domain (other parts from reference TRBV7-8 and TRBJ2-7): GAGVSQSPRYKVAKRGQDVALRCDPISGHVSLFWYQQALGQGPEFLTYFQNEAQLDKSGLPSDRFFAERPEGSVSTLKIQRTQQEDSAVYLCASSLVRVYPYEQYFGPGTRLTVT.

Comments on this clone: Compared with germline, one end of the junction differs, possibly owing to a read error. This chain joins TRBV7-7 and TRBJ2-2, with 8 positions matching TRBD1. Per the germline V gene, CDR1 is SSHAT and CDR2 is FNYEAQ (reference sequence). The CDR3 runs to 15 residues. In DNA form, the CDR3 reads TGTGCTAGCAGCTTAGACGCAGGGGGCCCCGGGGAGCTGTTTTTT. Translation gives CASSLDAGGPGELFF.

This sequence joins TRBV5-1 and TRBJ2-1; 10 bases fit TRBD2. The CDR3 runs 16 residues. Looked up from germline, CDR1 is SGHRS and CDR2 is YFSETQ. Germline trimming cut 1 base from V and 4 bases from J; bases unmatched to any gene: 5. CDR3 in amino acids: CASSLIGTSVYNEQFF. The CDR3 coding sequence is TGCGCCAGCAGCTTGATCGGGACTAGCGTTTACAATGAGCAGTTCTTC.

This clone was counted once. This chain links TRBV25-1 with TRBJ2-3, with D possibly TRBD2 on 5 matching bases. Germline CDR1 MGHDK, CDR2 SYGVNS. This CDR3 region has 14 residues. The V and J ends lost 5 bases and 4 bases respectively, with 13 bases between them. CDR3 nucleotides: TGTGCCAGCAGTCTAATGACGGGGTCAGATACGCAGTATTTT. Translated, it gives CASSLMTGSDTQYF.

This clone came up once. This chain links TRBV7-8 with TRBJ2-1; the match to TRBD2 covers 13 bases. The junction had 6 bases not matched to a gene; V was cut back by 4 bases and J by 6 bases. The CDR3 loop spans 16 amino acids. From germline, CDR1 is SGHVS and CDR2 FQNEAQ. Written as DNA, the CDR3 is TGTGCCAGCAGCTCCCAGACTAGCGGGAGGATCAATGAGCAGTTCTTC. It encodes CASSSQTSGRINEQFF.

The chain recombines TRBV28 with TRBJ1-1, with D possibly TRBD1 on 6 matching bases. V lost 2 bases and J 6 bases, leaving 16 bases between the germline ends. Germline V gene sequence: CDR1 MDHEN, CDR2 SYDVKM. The CDR3 loop spans 15 amino acids. CDR3 region: CASSLEGEWWAEAFF. The DNA for the CDR3 is TGTGCCAGCAGTTTAGAGGGGGAATGGTGGGCTGAAGCTTTCTTT. Full variable domain (missing parts from reference TRBV28 and TRBJ1-1): DVKVTQSSRYLVKRTGEKVFLECVQDMDHENMFWYRQDPGLGLRLIYFSYDVKMKEKGDIPEGYSVSREKKERFSLILESASTNQTSMYLCASSLEGEWWAEAFFGQGTRLTVV.

The rearrangement uses TRBV3-1 (or the pseudogene TRBV3-2) and TRBJ2-2; TRBD2 aligns across 11 bases. V lost 4 bases, J lost 2 bases, and 3 bases stayed unmatched. Germline CDR1 LGHDT, CDR2 YNNKEL (reference sequence). The CDR3 runs 16 residues. The DNA of the CDR3 is TGTGCCAGCAGCCGCGGACTAGCGGGTAACACCGGGGAGCTGTTTTTT. Protein product: CASSRGLAGNTGELFF.

DNA of the CDR3: TGCGCCAGCAGTGTTTTTAGCGGGCTTTCCTACGAGCAGTACTTC. It specifies CASSVFSGLSYEQYF. V gene TRBV10-2 combines with J gene TRBJ2-7; 7 bases line up with TRBD2. The V and J ends lost 4 bases and 1 base, in that order; junction bases with no gene match: 7. This CDR3 comprises 15 residues. In germline, CDR1 is WSHSY, CDR2 SAAADI.

The V gene is TRBV10-3, the J gene TRBJ2-5, with 7 bases lining up with TRBD1. The V and J ends lost 6 bases and 0 bases, in that order; junction bases with no gene match: 13. Germline V gene sequence: CDR1 ENHRY, CDR2 SYGVKD. The CDR3 totals 17 residues. As DNA, the CDR3 is TGTGCCATCAGCTATGATCCGGGACAGCAGTACCAAGAGACCCAGTACTTC. It encodes CAISYDPGQQYQETQYF.

As regards this clone: It may be a read error: a sequence one base away is much more abundant. The chain combines TRBV5-5 with TRBJ2-7; no firm D call. The germline CDR1 and CDR2 sequences are SGHKS and YYEKEE (reference sequence). This CDR3 has 12 amino acids. The V gene lost 3 bases and the J gene lost 0 bases, with 4 bases spanning the gap. The CDR3 nucleotides are TGTGCCAGCAGCTCGAGCTCCTACGAGCAGTACTTC. Its protein product is CASSSSSYEQYF. Full variable domain (remainder filled in from reference TRBV5-5 and TRBJ2-7): DAGVTQSPTHLIKTRGQQVTLRCSPISGHKSVSWYQQVLGQGPQFIFQYYEKEERGRGNFPDRFSARQFPNYSSELNVNALLLGDSALYLCASSSSSYEQYFGPGTRLTVT.

The chain couples TRBV30 to TRBJ2-2; D is possibly TRBD2 (5 bases). V was clipped by 2 bases and J by 4 bases, with 14 bases between them. CDR1 and CDR2 from the germline V gene are GTSNPN and SVGIG (reference sequence). The length of the CDR3 is 15 residues. For the CDR3, the DNA is TGTGCCTGGAGTCCAGGAGGAAGGAGCACCGGGGAGCTGTTTTTT. As protein: CAWSPGGRSTGELFF.

The V gene is TRBV28, the J gene TRBJ2-2; 10 positions agree with TRBD1. The ends lost 6 bases at V and 6 bases at J; junction bases unmatched: 10. Germline CDR1 is MDHEN and CDR2 is SYDVKM. CDR3 length: 16 residues. As DNA, the CDR3 is TGTGCCAGCAGAACGCCGGGACAGGGGTTAGCCGGGGAGCTGTTTTTT. Its translation: CASRTPGQGLAGELFF.

The rearrangement joins TRBV30 to TRBJ2-2, with TRBD2 matching 7 bases. The CDR3 has 15 residues. Unmatched junction bases numbered 6, after V lost 0 bases and J lost 5 bases. Germline V gene lookup returns CDR1 GTSNPN and CDR2 SVGIG (reference sequence). The CDR3 sequence is CAWSVGRAGTGELFF. The CDR3 bases are TGTGCCTGGAGTGTAGGGAGGGCGGGGACCGGGGAGCTGTTTTTT.

V and J are TRBV4-1 and TRBJ2-1, with 8 positions matching TRBD2. With V trimmed by 10 bases and J by 9 bases, 11 bases remained unmatched. Looked up from germline, CDR1 is MGHRA and CDR2 is YSYEKL. The CDR3 is 13 residues long. The CDR3 loop is CATKEAGDSEQFF. For the CDR3, the DNA is TGCGCCACAAAGGAAGCGGGAGATTCTGAGCAGTTCTTC.

Here the CDR3 DNA reads TGCGCCAGCAGCTTAGACAGGGAAGATTCACCCCTCCACTTT. This encodes CASSLDREDSPLHF. The genes are TRBV5-1 and TRBJ1-6, with 7 bases aligning to TRBD1. The V and J ends lost 2 bases and 8 bases, in that order; junction bases with no gene match: 4. CDR3 length: 14 amino acids. Per the germline V gene, CDR1 is SGHRS and CDR2 is YFSETQ.

This chain uses TRBV3-1 (or the pseudogene TRBV3-2) with TRBJ1-3, with 7 nucleotides matching TRBD1. The germline CDR1 and CDR2 sequences are LGHDT and YNNKEL (reference sequence). J lost 2 bases, V lost 0 bases, and 4 bases had no gene match. This CDR3 is 16 amino acids long. The chain's CDR3 is CASSQERGRTGNTIYF. DNA for the CDR3: TGTGCCAGCAGCCAAGAGAGGGGGCGTACTGGAAACACCATATATTTT.

This chain connects TRBV29-1 to TRBJ2-1, with 7 bases matching TRBD2. The CDR3 runs to 15 residues. Per germline, CDR1 SQVTM and CDR2 ANQGSEA. Unmatched junction bases numbered 9, after V lost 5 bases and J lost 2 bases. CDR3 residues: CSVRLSGTTYNEQFF. The CDR3 DNA sequence: TGCAGCGTTAGACTCTCCGGGACTACCTACAATGAGCAGTTCTTC.

The rearrangement joins TRBV7-9 to TRBJ2-3; no clear D gene. CDR1 SEHNR and CDR2 FQNEAQ come from the germline V gene (reference sequence). This CDR3 comprises 15 residues. V lost 5 bases to trimming and J lost 0 bases, with 12 bases between them. The CDR3 DNA follows: TGTGCCAGCAGCACAACCCTAGGTAGCACAGATACGCAGTATTTT. It translates to CASSTTLGSTDTQYF. Variable domain in full (rest from reference TRBV7-9 and TRBJ2-3): DTGVSQNPRHKITKRGQNVTFRCDPISEHNRLYWYRQTLGQGPEFLTYFQNEAQLEKSRLLSDRFSAERPKGSFSTLEIQRTEQGDSAMYLCASSTTLGSTDTQYFGPGTRLTVL.